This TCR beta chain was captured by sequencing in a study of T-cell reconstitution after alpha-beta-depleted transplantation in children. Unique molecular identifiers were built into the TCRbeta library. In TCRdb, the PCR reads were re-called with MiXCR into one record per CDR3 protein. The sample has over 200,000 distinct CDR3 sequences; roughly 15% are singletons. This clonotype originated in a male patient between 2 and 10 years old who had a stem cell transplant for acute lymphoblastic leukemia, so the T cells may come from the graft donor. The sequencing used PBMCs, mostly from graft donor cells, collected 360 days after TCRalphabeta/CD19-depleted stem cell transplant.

The CDR3 DNA sequence: TGTGCCATCAAGTCAGACCAAGAGACCCAGTACTTC. Translation gives CAIKSDQETQYF. The chain joins TRBV10-3 to TRBJ2-5, with D unclear. This CDR3 region has 12 residues. Germline CDR1 and CDR2: ENHRY and SYGVKD. Trimming removed 7 bases at V and 0 bases at J, with 6 bases between.